Ten or more counts support the clone carrying this TCR beta chain. Antigen unknown. Read sequence stops 3 residues before the CDR3 end, and the germline J gene provides the missing end. The data were taken from a study of T cell clonality in common variable immunodeficiency. Equal genomic DNA amounts from CVID and control samples were sequenced. The table came from immunoSEQ multiplex PCR; TCRdb's copy has only in-frame clones and leaves some out. This sample has tens of thousands of clones and no singletons, with about 6% in the ten largest. Broader study findings: Common variable immunodeficiency TCR beta sequences reportedly had fewer deletions and N-nucleotide insertions.

The germline V gene has CDR1 SQVTM and CDR2 ANQGSEA. V was pared by 5 bases and J by 7 bases, with 8 bases of the junction left unmatched. CDR3 length: 14 amino acids. Material for sequencing was peripheral blood mononuclear cells. The clonotype originates from a human donor with common variable immunodeficiency. The chain links TRBV29-1 to TRBJ2-2; 9 bases match TRBD1. CDR3 sequence reads: CSVNPGQGHGELFF. Incomplete CDR3 DNA: TGCAGCGTTAACCCGGGACAGGGCCACGGGGAG.